What follows are 21 T cell receptor beta chains derived from one specimen sequenced in a study of memory CD4+ T cells and cytomegalovirus serostatus. Single viable CD3+CD4+CD8-CD45RO+ cells were sorted as the memory CD4+ T cells. Clones were read by immunoSEQ multiplex PCR, and TCRdb kept only the in-frame ones, dropping some. The profile covers 35,000 to 40,000 clones, with roughly 85% appearing a single time and roughly 5.7% taken by the ten largest. Sequencing used memory CD4+ T cells from blood. The receptors were sampled from an adult in good health and CMV-seropositive.

Here the CDR3 DNA reads TGCGCCAGCAGCCACGACAGGGGGCTAGGTGGGAATTCACCCCTCCACTTT. It is translated as CASSHDRGLGGNSPLHF. This rearrangement joins TRBV4-1 to TRBJ1-6; 10 bases align to TRBD1. This CDR3 comprises 17 residues. Germline CDR1 and CDR2: MGHRA and YSYEKL. V was clipped by 3 bases and J by 7 bases; unmatched bases: 9.

The chain uses TRBV2 and TRBJ2-5; unclear D gene. CDR1 SNHLY and CDR2 FYNNEI come from the germline V gene. The CDR3 is 14 residues long. Trimming took off 7 bases at V and 5 bases at J, with 17 bases between the two ends. CDR3: CASISPGLGETQYF. In nucleotides, the CDR3 is TGTGCCAGCATTTCTCCGGGCCTGGGGGAGACCCAGTACTTC. Combining the CDR3 with reference TRBV2 and TRBJ2-5 gives the whole variable domain EPEVTQTPSHQVTQMGQEVILRCVPISNHLYFYWYRQILGQKVEFLVSFYNNEISEKSEIFDDQFSVERPDGSNFTLKIRSTKLEDSAMYFCASISPGLGETQYFGPGTRLLVL.

In this sample, this clone turned up a few times. The genes are TRBV4-3 and TRBJ2-5; 7 positions agree with TRBD1. CDR3 length: 14 residues. The germline gives CDR1 LGHNA, CDR2 YSLEER. The trim removed 1 base at V and 5 bases at J, leaving 4 bases unmatched. CDR3 loop: CASSQADRRETQYF. The CDR3, as DNA: TGCGCCAGCAGCCAAGCGGACAGGAGGGAGACCCAGTACTTC.

V gene TRBV28 combines with J gene TRBJ2-2; 10 bases align to TRBD1. Trimming cost V 6 bases and J 6 bases; bases outside gene matches: 7. CDR1 and CDR2 (germline): MDHEN, SYDVKM. This CDR3 has 15 amino acids. The CDR3 here is CASSPGQGSPGELFF. CDR3 in DNA: TGTGCCAGCAGCCCGGGACAGGGGTCCCCCGGGGAGCTGTTTTTT.

The genes are TRBV2 and TRBJ2-1; a weak D match, TRBD1 (5 bases). This CDR3 comprises 11 residues. Germline loops: CDR1 SNHLY, CDR2 FYNNEI. Deletions cut 2 bases from V and 12 bases from J, with 8 bases between. The chain's CDR3 is CASSERGGQFF. The CDR3 nucleotides are TGTGCCAGCAGTGAAAGGGGTGGGCAGTTCTTC.

The rearrangement uses TRBV30 and TRBJ2-6; D possibly corresponds to TRBD2 (6 bases). This CDR3 has 18 amino acids. Between the trimmed V and J ends, which lost 2 bases and 2 bases, there was a span of 19 bases. CDR1 is GTSNPN, CDR2 SVGIG, per germline (reference sequence). The CDR3 DNA reads as TGTGCCTGGAGTCAAAGGGCCCGTCCGGGAGCTGGGGCCAACGTCCTGACTTTC. Amino acid sequence: CAWSQRARPGAGANVLTF.

The rearrangement uses TRBV9 and TRBJ1-2, with D possibly TRBD1 on 5 matching bases. V gave up 4 bases and J gave up 2 bases, with 15 bases separating them. In germline, CDR1 is SGDLS, CDR2 YYNGEE. This CDR3 region has 15 residues. CDR3 sequence (DNA): TGTGCCAGCAGCCCCCATACGGGGGGGAACTATGGCTACACCTTC. As protein: CASSPHTGGNYGYTF.

This clone was seen only once. V and J are TRBV6-1 and TRBJ2-5; the match to TRBD2 covers 11 bases. CDR3 length: 16 residues. The trim removed 4 bases at V and 2 bases at J, leaving 6 bases unmatched. Germline CDR1 and CDR2: MNHNS and SASEGT. Here the CDR3 reads CASSVRLAGSQETQYF. DNA for the CDR3: TGTGCCAGCAGTGTACGACTAGCGGGAAGTCAAGAGACCCAGTACTTC.

This chain links TRBV14 with TRBJ2-2; maybe TRBD2 (5 bases). This CDR3 comprises 13 residues. In germline, CDR1 is SGHDN, CDR2 FVKESK. V lost 3 bases, J lost 6 bases, and 8 bases lay in between. CDR3 in DNA: TGTGCCAGCAGCCAGGACTGGGCCGGGGAGCTGTTTTTT. It is translated as CASSQDWAGELFF.

A few counts support this clone. V usage is TRBV7-3 and J usage is TRBJ2-2; D is ambiguous. With 2 bases removed from V and 2 bases from J, the gap between germline ends came to 6 bases. The germline V gene has CDR1 SGHTA and CDR2 FQGTGA. The CDR3 covers 14 residues. The CDR3 bases are TGTGCCAGCAGCTTAGGGCTTAACACCGGGGAGCTGTTTTTT. Translated: CASSLGLNTGELFF.

The J gene is TRBJ1-1, the V gene TRBV4-1, with D possibly being TRBD1 (5 bases). From germline, CDR1 is MGHRA and CDR2 YSYEKL. V lost 0 bases and J 1 base, leaving 9 bases between the germline ends. CDR3 length: 15 amino acids. The CDR3 sequence is CASSQEGQGNTEAFF. The CDR3 DNA sequence: TGCGCCAGCAGCCAAGAAGGGCAGGGGAACACTGAAGCTTTCTTT.

This rearrangement joins TRBV7-3 to TRBJ1-1; a weak D match, TRBD1 (6 bases). Germline CDR1 and CDR2: SGHTA and FQGTGA. CDR3 length: 14 amino acids. The V end lost 5 bases, the J end lost 2 bases, and 12 bases lay between the germline ends. This CDR3 is CASSPAGQNTEAFF. CDR3 DNA sequence: TGTGCCAGCAGCCCCGCGGGACAAAACACTGAAGCTTTCTTT.

The chain carries TRBV4-1 and TRBJ1-2, with D uncertain. V lost 0 bases and J lost 1, with 3 bases in between. The V gene's germline CDR1 is MGHRA and CDR2 YSYEKL. The CDR3 runs 13 residues. CDR3 loop: CASSQDINYGYTF. The CDR3 nucleotides read TGCGCCAGCAGCCAAGATATTAACTATGGCTACACCTTC.

This chain uses TRBV19 with TRBJ2-6, with TRBD1 identical over 8 bases. The J segment lost 1 base and the V segment lost 5 bases, leaving 10 bases of the junction unmatched. From germline, CDR1 is LNHDA and CDR2 SQIVND (reference sequence). The CDR3 consists of 18 residues. The CDR3, as DNA: TGTGCCAGTAGTTTGCGGGCAGGGGGCGGATCTGGGGCCAACGTCCTGACTTTC. Its translation is CASSLRAGGGSGANVLTF.

This chain joins TRBV25-1 and TRBJ1-1, with TRBD1 matching 7 bases. Per the germline V gene, CDR1 is MGHDK and CDR2 is SYGVNS. The CDR3 extends over 14 amino acids. Trimming cost V 3 bases and J 1 base; bases outside gene matches: 2. The CDR3 DNA reads as TGTGCCAGCAGTGAGTACAGGGGGAACACTGAAGCTTTCTTT. This gives the protein CASSEYRGNTEAFF.

This chain uses TRBV5-1 with TRBJ2-7, with D possibly being TRBD2 (5 bases). Trimming left V 4 bases short and J 1 base short, with 12 bases between. The CDR3 totals 14 residues. The germline CDR1 and CDR2 sequences are SGHRS and YFSETQ. CDR3 in amino acids: CASSTRTGSYEQYF. The CDR3, as DNA: TGCGCCAGCAGCACTCGGACTGGATCCTACGAGCAGTACTTC.

V and J are TRBV5-1 and TRBJ1-2; possible D gene TRBD1, 6 bases. V lost 0 bases, J lost 7 bases, and 13 bases lay in between. Germline V lookup: CDR1 SGHRS, CDR2 YFSETQ. CDR3 length equals 14 residues. The CDR3 protein is CASSLEGGTRGYTF. As DNA, the CDR3 is TGCGCCAGCAGCTTGGAGGGGGGAACTCGTGGCTACACCTTC. Combining the CDR3 with reference TRBV5-1 and TRBJ1-2 gives the whole variable domain KAGVTQTPRYLIKTRGQQVTLSCSPISGHRSVSWYQQTPGQGLQFLFEYFSETQRNKGNFPGRFSGRQFSNSRSEMNVSTLELGDSALYLCASSLEGGTRGYTFGSGTRLTVV.

This clone was seen a handful of times. The chain employs TRBV7-6 and TRBJ2-2; tentative D call: TRBD2 (6 bases). Germline values: CDR1 SGHVS, CDR2 FNYEAQ. The V and J ends lost 5 bases and 5 bases respectively, with 15 bases between them. The CDR3 length is 15 residues. The CDR3 sequence: CASSPGLGGTGELFF. The CDR3 coding sequence is TGTGCCAGCAGCCCAGGACTGGGGGGAACCGGGGAGCTGTTTTTT.

This clone has just a few counts. The chain has TRBV6-6 and TRBJ1-3; D is unclear. V lost 10 bases and J lost 3, with 13 bases in between. CDR3 size: 13 residues. Germline values: CDR1 MNHNY, CDR2 SVGAGI (reference sequence). The CDR3 sequence: CATVDLVGNTIYF. The CDR3 nucleotides are TGTGCCACCGTAGACCTGGTTGGAAACACCATATATTTT.

This clone is labeled as medium-sized (0.01 to 0.1%). The gene calls are TRBV19 and TRBJ2-2, with D possibly matching TRBD2 (6 bases). The CDR3 is 15 residues long. The V gene's germline CDR1 is LNHDA and CDR2 SQIVND (reference sequence). V lost 5 bases and J 5 bases, leaving 15 bases between the germline ends. The CDR3 DNA reads as TGTGCCAGTAGTCCCTCGGGACTCGCTACCGGGGAGCTGTTTTTT. Translation gives CASSPSGLATGELFF. The complete variable domain, with remaining parts taken from reference TRBV19 and TRBJ2-2, reads DGGITQSPKYLFRKEGQNVTLSCEQNLNHDAMYWYRQDPGQGLRLIYYSQIVNDFQKGDIAEGYSVSREKKESFPLTVTSAQKNPTAFYLCASSPSGLATGELFFGEGSRLTVL.

The chain is built from TRBV28 and TRBJ2-7; maybe TRBD2 (5 bases). The ends were cut back, 2 bases at V and 2 bases at J, with 13 bases in the middle. CDR3 size: 15 residues. CDR1 and CDR2 from the germline V gene are MDHEN and SYDVKM. The CDR3 nucleotides are TGTGCCAGCAGTTTACCTTCTCGAGGGACCTACGAGCAGTACTTC. Amino acid sequence: CASSLPSRGTYEQYF.